Following are 16 T cell receptor beta chains from one sample sequenced in a study of persistence of HIV-infected CD4 T cells. The libraries were made with immunoSEQ version 4 in survey mode. Sequencing used immunoSEQ multiplex PCR; TCRdb keeps in-frame clones, though not all of them. The sample lists 46,000 or so clones; 75% to 85% were seen once. Stimulation used about 9.5 ug/mL lysate from CMV-infected fibroblasts. Sorted nonresponding memory CD4+ T cells were CD40L-negative, CD69-negative, CD45RO-high. Their antigens are not known. Specimen: CD4+ T cells sorted from PBMCs after roughly 18-hour stimulation, collected from a patient who received antiretroviral therapy. The receptors originated from an adult man with HIV who was CMV-seropositive.

The chain recombines TRBV6-1 with TRBJ2-3, with 10 bases matching TRBD2. This CDR3 is 15 amino acids long. The V gene end was trimmed by 7 bases and the J gene end by 0 bases; junction bases not matched to a gene: 4. CDR1 is MNHNS and CDR2 is SASEGT in the germline V gene. In DNA, the CDR3 is TGTGCCAGCATTCTAGCGGGGGCTAGCACAGATACGCAGTATTTT. Encoded protein: CASILAGASTDTQYF.

V and J are TRBV2 and TRBJ2-7, with 7 bases fitting TRBD1. After removal of 6 bases from V and 6 bases from J, the junction contained 11 bases not matched to a gene. The CDR3 consists of 14 residues. Looked up from germline, CDR1 is SNHLY and CDR2 is FYNNEI. This CDR3 reads CASSRDRVLSEQYF. The CDR3 coding sequence is TGTGCCAGCAGCCGCGACAGGGTACTCTCCGAGCAGTACTTC.

This clone was seen only once. The chain couples TRBV5-6 to TRBJ1-5, with 7 nucleotides matching TRBD1. Trimming at V came to 2 bases and at J to 2 bases, leaving 1 base not matched to a gene. Germline CDR1 is SGHDT and CDR2 is YYEEEE. The CDR3 contains 14 residues. The CDR3 is CASSLGGRNQPQHF. In DNA form, the CDR3 reads TGTGCCAGCAGCTTAGGGGGCCGCAATCAGCCCCAGCATTTT.

Notes on this clone: At one of its ends the junction is not consistent with the germline gene, which may arise from a read error. V usage is TRBV7-4 and J usage is TRBJ2-7, with 8 bases fitting TRBD2. This CDR3 has 15 amino acids. The V gene's germline CDR1 is SGHVT and CDR2 SQSDAQ. CDR3 in amino acids: CAGSSNGGDSYEQYF. CDR3 nucleotides: TGTGCCGGCAGCTCAAACGGGGGGGATTCCTACGAGCAGTACTTC.

This clone was detected only once. Additional DNA sequences in this sample encode the identical CDR3. V gene TRBV19 combines with J gene TRBJ1-5; the match to TRBD1 covers 7 bases. The ends lost 5 bases at V and 2 bases at J; junction bases unmatched: 3. The CDR3 is made up of 14 amino acids. Germline V gene lookup returns CDR1 LNHDA and CDR2 SQIVND (reference sequence). CDR3 sequence (DNA): TGTGCCAGTAGTCAAGACAGGGGCAATCAGCCCCAGCATTTT. Protein product: CASSQDRGNQPQHF.

The chain uses TRBV30 and TRBJ1-6; unclear D gene. Trimming pared 0 bases from V and 3 bases from J, leaving 9 bases between. The CDR3 sequence is 15 residues long. Germline CDR1 GTSNPN, CDR2 SVGIG (reference sequence). This chain's CDR3 is CAWSVTGHYNSPLHF. For the CDR3, the DNA is TGTGCCTGGAGTGTAACGGGTCACTATAATTCACCCCTCCACTTT.

The chain employs TRBV19 and TRBJ1-1, with D tentatively TRBD1 (5 bases). Trimming removed 7 bases from V and 4 bases from J, with 22 bases in between. Germline V CDR1 and CDR2: LNHDA, SQIVND (reference sequence). The CDR3 runs to 16 residues. The CDR3 DNA reads as TGTGCCAGTACCAGAACCCCCTCAACAGGACTCACTGAAGCTTTCTTT. Encoded protein: CASTRTPSTGLTEAFF.

The V call is TRBV7-9, the J call TRBJ1-6; 9 positions match TRBD1. V was clipped by 1 base and J by 7 bases; unmatched bases: 5. CDR1 and CDR2 from the germline V gene are SEHNR and FQNEAQ (reference sequence). The CDR3 has 16 residues. The CDR3 DNA sequence: TGTGCCAGCAGCTTAGTTGGGACAGGGAACAATTCACCCCTCCACTTT. Its protein is CASSLVGTGNNSPLHF.

CDR3 nucleotides: TGTGCCAGCAGCTTTGATGCGGGAGAGCAATACAGGCAGTTCTTC. Translated: CASSFDAGEQYRQFF. The J gene is TRBJ2-1, the V gene TRBV7-3; TRBD2 matches 7 bases. V lost 3 bases to trimming and J lost 12 bases; unmatched junction nucleotides: 14. The germline V gene has CDR1 SGHTA and CDR2 FQGTGA. CDR3 length equals 15 residues.

This clone was seen once. The V call is TRBV29-1, the J call TRBJ2-1, with 9 bases lining up with TRBD1. Germline CDR1 reads SQVTM; CDR2 reads ANQGSEA. After removal of 4 bases from V and 7 bases from J, the junction contained 8 bases not matched to a gene. The CDR3 is 14 residues long. The CDR3 loop reads CSVVVWTGVNEQFF. In nucleotides, the CDR3 is TGCAGCGTTGTAGTTTGGACAGGGGTAAATGAGCAGTTCTTC.

This sequence joins TRBV5-4 and TRBJ1-1, with no clear D. The V gene's germline CDR1 is SGHNT and CDR2 YYREEE (reference sequence). The V gene lost 0 bases and the J gene lost 4 bases, with 7 bases spanning the gap. CDR3 length equals 13 residues. CDR3 residues: CASSLDVGTEAFF. The CDR3, as DNA: TGTGCCAGCAGCTTGGATGTTGGCACTGAAGCTTTCTTT.

The V call is TRBV6-5, the J call TRBJ1-2; maybe TRBD1 (5 bases). Per germline, CDR1 MNHEY and CDR2 SVGAGI. This CDR3 is 15 amino acids long. Trimming took off 5 bases at V and 5 bases at J, with 18 bases between the two ends. CDR3 DNA: TGTGCCAGCAGTCCCCAAAAGGCAGGGAGATATGGCTACACCTTC. Translating it yields CASSPQKAGRYGYTF.

The rearrangement links TRBV10-2 to TRBJ2-5; 13 bases line up with TRBD2. Germline V gene sequence: CDR1 WSHSY, CDR2 SAAADI. CDR3 length equals 14 residues. After removal of 6 bases from V and 7 bases from J, the junction contained 5 bases not matched to a gene. In nucleotides, the CDR3 is TGCGCCAGCAGGACACTAGCGGGGGGGGTGACCCAGTACTTC. The encoded protein is CASRTLAGGVTQYF.

The V and J genes are TRBV5-5 and TRBJ2-2, with TRBD2 as a possible D gene (5 bases). Deletions cut 0 bases from V and 0 bases from J, with 12 bases between. The CDR3 consists of 17 residues. From germline, CDR1 is SGHKS and CDR2 YYEKEE (reference sequence). As DNA, the CDR3 is TGTGCCAGCAGCTTGGGACTACTTCGACCGAACACCGGGGAGCTGTTTTTT. Protein sequence: CASSLGLLRPNTGELFF.

The chain couples TRBV3-1 (or the pseudogene TRBV3-2) to TRBJ2-7; D is perhaps TRBD2 (6 bases). Trimming shortened V by 7 bases and J by 8 bases, and 21 bases separated the two germline ends. The germline gives CDR1 LGHDT, CDR2 YNNKEL (reference sequence). The CDR3 spans 14 residues. The CDR3 DNA follows: TGTGCCAGCACCCCAGAGGTGTTCGGAGGGCAGCAGTACTTC. This codes for CASTPEVFGGQQYF.

The chain joins TRBV2 to TRBJ1-5; 7 nucleotides match TRBD1. Germline values: CDR1 SNHLY, CDR2 FYNNEI. The CDR3 is made up of 15 amino acids. The ends lost 3 bases at V and 6 bases at J; junction bases unmatched: 8. Written as DNA, the CDR3 is TGTGCCAGCAGTGATTTTCCAGGGGGAACTCAGCCCCAGCATTTT. This sequence encodes CASSDFPGGTQPQHF.